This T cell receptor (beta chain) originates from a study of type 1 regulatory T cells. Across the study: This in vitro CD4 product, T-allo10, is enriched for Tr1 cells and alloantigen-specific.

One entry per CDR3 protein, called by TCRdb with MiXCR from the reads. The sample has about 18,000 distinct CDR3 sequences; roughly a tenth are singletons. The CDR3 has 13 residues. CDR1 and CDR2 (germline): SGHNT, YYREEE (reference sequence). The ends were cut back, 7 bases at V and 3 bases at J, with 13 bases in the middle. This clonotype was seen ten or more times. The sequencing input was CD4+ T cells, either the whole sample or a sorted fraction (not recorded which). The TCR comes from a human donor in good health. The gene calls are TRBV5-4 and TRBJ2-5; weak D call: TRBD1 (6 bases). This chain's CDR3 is CASGGQKEETQYF. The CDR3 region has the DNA TGTGCCAGCGGTGGACAGAAGGAAGAGACCCAGTACTTC.